This entry lists 17 T cell receptor beta chains sequenced from one sample in a study of cytomegalovirus exposure and HLA in healthy donors (dated by TCRdb to about 2017). Library preparation used the immunoSEQ multiplex PCR assay. For the multiplex PCR, a mixture combining 60 forward primers for TCR Vbeta segments and 13 reverse primers for TCR Jbeta segments was used. Held by TCRdb, this immuneACCESS table contains in-frame sequences only and omits some clones. Under half of the omission traces to an unresolved V gene where checked; the cause of the rest is unknown. Recorded for this sample are over 65,000 clones; roughly 80% of them occurred a single time. The ten biggest clones cover around 3.2% of the sample. The sequenced sample was PBMCs. These TCRs come from a woman in her 30s in good health and CMV-seronegative.

This clone was seen only once. The chain is built from TRBV30 and TRBJ2-3; D might be TRBD2 (5 bases). V dropped 3 bases and J dropped 2 bases, with 12 bases sitting between them. Germline lookup yields CDR1 GTSNPN and CDR2 SVGIG (reference sequence). The CDR3 spans 14 residues. DNA of the CDR3: TGTGCCTGGAGACTAGGTAGGGTCACAGATACGCAGTATTTT. Amino acids: CAWRLGRVTDTQYF.

The chain uses TRBV5-1 and TRBJ1-6, with D tentatively TRBD1 (6 bases). V was clipped by 0 bases and J by 8 bases, with 18 bases between them. There are 17 residues in the CDR3. Looked up from germline, CDR1 is SGHRS and CDR2 is YFSETQ. The CDR3 region is CASSLAWGPPVDSPLHF. CDR3 in DNA: TGCGCCAGCAGCTTGGCGTGGGGGCCGCCTGTCGATTCACCCCTCCACTTT.

The gene calls are TRBV5-4 and TRBJ2-5; 11 nucleotides match TRBD2. The germline CDR1 and CDR2 sequences are SGHNT and YYREEE (reference sequence). Germline trimming cut 2 bases from V and 1 base from J; bases unmatched to any gene: 10. This CDR3 region has 18 residues. The CDR3 DNA is TGTGCCAGCAGCTTCCGGCGGGCTAGCGGGGGGACCCAAGAGACCCAGTACTTC. Translation gives CASSFRRASGGTQETQYF.

V usage is TRBV5-1 and J usage is TRBJ2-1; 12 bases are a match to TRBD2. The trim removed 3 bases at V and 8 bases at J, leaving 6 bases unmatched. CDR1 and CDR2 (germline): SGHRS, YFSETQ. This CDR3 region has 15 residues. The CDR3 spells CASSSLAGGPHEQFF. The DNA of the CDR3 is TGCGCCAGCAGCTCTCTAGCGGGGGGGCCCCATGAGCAGTTCTTC.

The rearrangement uses TRBV5-1 and TRBJ1-4; perhaps TRBD1 as D (5 bases). There are 13 residues in the CDR3. Looked up from germline, CDR1 is SGHRS and CDR2 is YFSETQ. V was clipped by 2 bases and J by 5 bases, with 7 bases between them. CDR3 protein: CASSFRQNEKLFF. Here the CDR3 DNA reads TGCGCCAGCAGCTTTCGACAGAATGAAAAACTGTTTTTT.

This clone was seen only a few times. The J gene is TRBJ1-1, the V gene TRBV5-1; 7 bases are a match to TRBD1. CDR1 is SGHRS and CDR2 is YFSETQ in the germline V gene. V shed 0 bases and J 0 bases; nucleotides not matched to a gene: 2. The CDR3 runs 15 residues. CDR3 sequence: CASSLGGQMNTEAFF. The CDR3 coding sequence is TGCGCCAGCAGCTTGGGGGGACAGATGAACACTGAAGCTTTCTTT.

The chain carries TRBV7-2 and TRBJ2-3; the D is unclear. CDR3 length: 13 residues. The germline gives CDR1 SGHTA, CDR2 FQGNSA. V dropped 5 bases and J dropped 3 bases, with 9 bases sitting between them. CDR3 in amino acids: CASSPLATDTQYF. CDR3 sequence (DNA): TGTGCCAGCAGCCCACTTGCGACAGATACGCAGTATTTT.

This clone came up a few times. The CDR3 coding sequence is TGTGCCATCAGTGACAGGGGGAGCTCCTACGAGCAGTACTTC. This gives the protein CAISDRGSSYEQYF. This sequence joins TRBV10-3 and TRBJ2-7; 7 nucleotides line up with TRBD1. Germline loops: CDR1 ENHRY, CDR2 SYGVKD. J was trimmed by 0 bases and V by 3 bases; bases with no gene match: 2. The CDR3 is 14 residues long.

This chain links TRBV19 with TRBJ2-2; 11 positions agree with TRBD1. Trimming took 3 bases from V and 4 from J; bases not matched to a gene: 4. Germline CDR1 reads LNHDA; CDR2 reads SQIVND (reference sequence). CDR3 length: 16 amino acids. The CDR3 DNA follows: TGTGCCAGTAGTATCGGACAGGGGGCTCGCACCGGGGAGCTGTTTTTT. This translates into CASSIGQGARTGELFF.

This clone occurred a few times. The chain carries TRBV6-1 and TRBJ1-1; D remains unclear. Trimming took off 4 bases at V and 3 bases at J, with 12 bases between the two ends. The CDR3 runs 14 residues. From germline, CDR1 is MNHNS and CDR2 SASEGT. The CDR3 DNA reads as TGTGCCAGCAGTGGGGCAGGAGCGGACACTGAAGCTTTCTTT. The encoded protein is CASSGAGADTEAFF.

The J gene is TRBJ2-1, the V gene TRBV5-8; 11 bases fit TRBD2. V was pared by 6 bases and J by 8 bases, with 16 bases of the junction left unmatched. Germline loops: CDR1 SGHTS, CDR2 YDEGEE. This CDR3 comprises 17 residues. Here the CDR3 DNA reads TGTGCCAGCAAGCGAGCGAAAATAGCGGGGGGGCAGGATGAGCAGTTCTTC. Residues: CASKRAKIAGGQDEQFF.

The chain has TRBV4-3 and TRBJ1-2; D gene uncertain. This CDR3 has 15 residues. The germline V gene has CDR1 LGHNA and CDR2 YSLEER. With 1 base removed from V and 3 bases from J, the gap between germline ends came to 12 bases. The CDR3: CASSQVAVADYGYTF. The CDR3 DNA reads TGCGCCAGCAGCCAAGTGGCAGTAGCGGACTATGGCTACACCTTC.

The chain is built from TRBV11-2 and TRBJ2-5; 12 bases map to TRBD2. This CDR3 spans 16 amino acids. V was clipped by 2 bases and J by 4 bases; unmatched bases: 5. Germline V gives CDR1 SGHAT, CDR2 FQNNGV. This CDR3 is CASSLPSGGARETQYF. Here the CDR3 DNA reads TGTGCCAGCAGCTTACCTAGCGGGGGGGCTAGAGAGACCCAGTACTTC.

The chain carries TRBV11-3 and TRBJ2-1, with TRBD2 identical over 8 bases. V lost 2 bases, J lost 7 bases, and 7 bases stayed unmatched. Germline V gene sequence: CDR1 SGHNT, CDR2 YENEEA. The CDR3 contains 15 residues. The CDR3 bases are TGTGCCAGCAGCTTATTCGGGGGGGCTGTAAATGAGCAGTTCTTC. This encodes CASSLFGGAVNEQFF. Combining the CDR3 with reference TRBV11-3 and TRBJ2-1 gives the whole variable domain EAGVVQSPRYKIIEKKQPVAFWCNPISGHNTLYWYLQNLGQGPELLIRYENEEAVDDSQLPKDRFSAERLKGVDSTLKIQPAELGDSAVYLCASSLFGGAVNEQFFGPGTRLTVL.

The chain couples TRBV10-3 to TRBJ2-7; TRBD1 aligns across 7 bases. The V gene's germline CDR1 is ENHRY and CDR2 SYGVKD. With V trimmed by 6 bases and J by 0 bases, 8 bases remained unmatched. CDR3 length: 15 amino acids. Here the CDR3 DNA reads TGTGCCATCAGATCCGGGACAGAAAGCTCCTACGAGCAGTACTTC. Translated: CAIRSGTESSYEQYF.

This clone appeared once. This chain connects TRBV21-1 to TRBJ2-7; the table's D call TRBD1 went unverified against the DNA. TRBV21-1 is tagged as a pseudogene. The CDR3 consists of 14 residues. The CDR3 region is CASSNETGSYEQYF. The DNA of the CDR3 is TGTGCCAGCAGCAATGAGACAGGGTCCTACGAGCAGTACTTC.

V gene TRBV15 combines with J gene TRBJ2-3; D unclear. The CDR3 loop spans 12 amino acids. Germline CDR1 and CDR2: LNHNV and YYDKDF (reference sequence). Trimming removed 8 bases at V and 2 bases at J, with 8 bases between. The CDR3 nucleotides read TGTGCCACCCGTTTAGACACAGATACGCAGTATTTT. This sequence encodes CATRLDTDTQYF.